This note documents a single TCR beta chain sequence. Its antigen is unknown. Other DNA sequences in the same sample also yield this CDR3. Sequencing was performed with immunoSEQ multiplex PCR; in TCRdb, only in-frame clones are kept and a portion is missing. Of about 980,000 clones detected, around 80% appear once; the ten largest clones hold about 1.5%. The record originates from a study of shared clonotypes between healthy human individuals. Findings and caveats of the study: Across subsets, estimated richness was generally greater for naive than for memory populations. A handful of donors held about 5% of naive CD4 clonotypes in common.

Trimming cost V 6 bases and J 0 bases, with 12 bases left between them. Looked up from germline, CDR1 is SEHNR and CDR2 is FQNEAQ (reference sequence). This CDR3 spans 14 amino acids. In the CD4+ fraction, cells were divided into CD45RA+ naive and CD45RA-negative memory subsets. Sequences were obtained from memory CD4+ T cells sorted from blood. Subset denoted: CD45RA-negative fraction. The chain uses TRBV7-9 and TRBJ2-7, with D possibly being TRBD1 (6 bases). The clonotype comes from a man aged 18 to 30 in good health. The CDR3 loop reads CASSTGTLSYEQYF. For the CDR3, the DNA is TGTGCCAGCAGTACTGGGACACTCTCCTACGAGCAGTACTTC.